One sample yielded the 17 T cell receptor beta chains listed below, sequenced in a study of blood T cells in healthy people across ages. Combining a sample-barcoded 5' primer with a J-beta primer mix, a second PCR ran for about 7 to 11 cycles. TCRdb processed the 5' RACE reads anew with MiXCR; each CDR3 protein has one entry. The sample records about 1.4 million distinct CDR3 sequences, 59% being singletons. The sequenced material came from blood. The source is a man between 18 and 35 years old in good health.

In this sample, this clonotype turned up a few times. This chain joins TRBV4-1 and TRBJ2-7; D possibly corresponds to TRBD1 (6 bases). The CDR3 contains 17 residues. The V end lost 3 bases, the J end lost 2 bases, and 20 bases lay between the germline ends. Germline V CDR1 and CDR2: MGHRA, YSYEKL. The CDR3 here is CASSQEHRDPGAYEQYF. CDR3 bases: TGCGCCAGCAGCCAGGAACACAGGGACCCCGGGGCCTACGAGCAGTACTTC.

V usage is TRBV6-5 and J usage is TRBJ1-2; perhaps TRBD1 as D (6 bases). V gave up 7 bases and J gave up 3 bases, with 18 bases separating them. The CDR3 spans 15 residues. Germline CDR1 is MNHEY and CDR2 is SVGAGI. The CDR3 spells CASNSGGVGDYGYTF. The CDR3 DNA is TGTGCCAGCAACTCGGGGGGCGTCGGTGACTATGGCTACACCTTC.

This rearrangement joins TRBV12-3 or TRBV12-4 to TRBJ2-3, with a tentative D call TRBD1 (6 bases). Trimming took 0 bases from V and 6 from J, leaving 10 bases between them. The CDR3 loop spans 14 amino acids. The CDR3 DNA follows: TGTGCCAGCAGTTTAGCAGCAGGGGCCGATACGCAGTATTTT. It translates to CASSLAAGADTQYF.

This clonotype was detected ten times or more. V is TRBV25-1 and J is TRBJ2-1; perhaps TRBD1 as D (6 bases). This CDR3 has 14 amino acids. The germline V gene encodes CDR1 MGHDK and CDR2 SYGVNS. Trimming shortened V by 4 bases and J by 2 bases, and 9 bases separated the two germline ends. The CDR3 DNA sequence: TGTGCCAGCAGTGGGACAGAAACCTACAATGAGCAGTTCTTC. This gives the protein CASSGTETYNEQFF.

This clonotype was picked up a small number of times. The DNA of the CDR3 is TGTGCCAGCAGCCAAGAGGCAGCGGGAGAAGGGACCCAGTACTTC. This codes for CASSQEAAGEGTQYF. The genes are TRBV3-1 and TRBJ2-5, with TRBD2 identical over 8 bases. This CDR3 is 15 amino acids long. Germline CDR1 reads LGHDT; CDR2 reads YNNKEL (reference sequence). V shed 0 bases and J 7 bases; nucleotides not matched to a gene: 7.

This clonotype was counted only a few times. The rearrangement links TRBV4-2 to TRBJ2-1; no reliable D call. With 4 bases removed from V and 2 bases from J, the gap between germline ends came to 6 bases. The CDR3 loop spans 13 amino acids. Germline-derived CDR1 and CDR2 are LGHNA and YNFKEQ. The CDR3 sequence is CASSPEAYNEQFF. As DNA, the CDR3 is TGTGCCAGCAGCCCCGAAGCCTACAATGAGCAGTTCTTC.

The rearrangement links TRBV4-1 to TRBJ2-7; the match to TRBD1 covers 8 bases. This CDR3 has 14 residues. Germline trimming cut 5 bases from V and 2 bases from J; bases unmatched to any gene: 5. In germline, CDR1 is MGHRA, CDR2 YSYEKL. CDR3 sequence: CASSARQGTYEQYF. In nucleotides, the CDR3 is TGCGCCAGCAGCGCTCGACAGGGGACCTACGAGCAGTACTTC.

The CDR3 DNA is TGTGCCAGCAGTTACTCGAGGGCGGCAGACTACAATGAGCAGTATTTT. This gives the protein CASSYSRAADYNEQYF. The gene calls are TRBV6-2 or TRBV6-3 and TRBJ2-3, with D possibly TRBD2 on 5 matching bases. Germline V lookup: CDR1 MNHEY, CDR2 SVGEGT. This CDR3 is built from 16 residues. Trimming left V 0 bases short and J 11 bases short, with 21 bases between.

The V call is TRBV11-2, the J call TRBJ2-1; a possible D gene is TRBD2 (6 bases). Per germline, CDR1 SGHAT and CDR2 FQNNGV. CDR3 size: 17 residues. The V and J ends lost 5 bases and 5 bases respectively, with 22 bases between them. The CDR3 DNA is TGTGCCAGCAGCCACCTGACTAGTCGTTTATACCACAATGAGCAGTTCTTC. It is translated as CASSHLTSRLYHNEQFF. Filled out from reference TRBV11-2 and TRBJ2-1, the complete variable domain reads EAGVAQSPRYKIIEKRQSVAFWCNPISGHATLYWYQQILGQGPKLLIQFQNNGVVDDSQLPKDRFSAERLKGVDSTLKIQPAKLEDSAVYLCASSHLTSRLYHNEQFFGPGTRLTVL.

The chain employs TRBV7-2 and TRBJ1-2; D not resolved. The CDR3 runs 13 residues. Trimming stripped 3 bases from V and 6 bases from J, with 11 bases between. CDR1 and CDR2 (germline): SGHTA, FQGNSA. Here the CDR3 DNA reads TGTGCCAGCAGCTTTGGGTCATGGGATGGCTACACCTTC. It specifies CASSFGSWDGYTF. The full variable domain, in which reference TRBV7-2 and TRBJ1-2 provide the parts outside the CDR3, is GAGVSQSPSNKVTEKGKDVELRCDPISGHTALYWYRQSLGQGLEFLIYFQGNSAPDKSGLPSDRFSAERTGGSVSTLTIQRTQQEDSAVYLCASSFGSWDGYTFGSGTRLTVV.

This clonotype has just a few counts. J is TRBJ1-2 and V is TRBV3-1; D unclear. Germline-derived CDR1 and CDR2 are LGHDT and YNNKEL (reference sequence). The CDR3 covers 14 residues. The V gene lost 0 bases and the J gene lost 2 bases, with 7 bases spanning the gap. The CDR3 spells CASSQDRPNYGYTF. The CDR3, as DNA: TGTGCCAGCAGCCAAGACCGGCCCAACTATGGCTACACCTTC.

The chain links TRBV5-1 to TRBJ2-5; TRBD1 agrees at 10 bases. The end of the DNA aligns better with TRBJ2-7, so the J call may be wrong. The germline gives CDR1 SGHRS, CDR2 YFSETQ. This CDR3 has 15 residues. Here the CDR3 DNA reads TGCGCCAGACACGTTAGAGGACAGGGGGGCTACGAGCAGTACTTC. This gives the protein CARHVRGQGGYEQYF.

The chain couples TRBV4-1 to TRBJ1-5; D is undetermined. Germline CDR1 MGHRA, CDR2 YSYEKL. CDR3 length equals 14 residues. Deletions cut 1 base from V and 2 bases from J, with 6 bases between. CDR3 residues: CASSQAYGNQPQHF. The CDR3 region has the DNA TGCGCCAGCAGCCAAGCTTACGGCAATCAGCCCCAGCATTTT.

V is TRBV20-1 and J is TRBJ1-5; TRBD1 matches at 7 bases. With V trimmed by 5 bases and J by 1 base, 5 bases remained unmatched. CDR1 and CDR2 from the germline V gene are DFQATT and SNEGSKA (reference sequence). CDR3 length: 14 residues. The CDR3 is CSAEETGSNQPQHF. CDR3 DNA: TGCAGTGCTGAAGAGACAGGGAGCAATCAGCCCCAGCATTTT.

The chain recombines TRBV27 with TRBJ2-7; tentatively, D is TRBD2 (5 bases). Trimming cost V 5 bases and J 3 bases, with 14 bases left between them. There are 14 residues in the CDR3. Germline V lookup: CDR1 MNHEY, CDR2 SMNVEV (reference sequence). The CDR3 bases are TGTGCCAGCAGTGGGCGAGGGCCCCACTACGAGCAGTACTTC. This gives the protein CASSGRGPHYEQYF.

The chain links TRBV10-3 to TRBJ2-6; 7 positions match TRBD2. There are 17 residues in the CDR3. Germline V gives CDR1 ENHRY, CDR2 SYGVKD. Trimming took 6 bases from V and 4 from J; bases not matched to a gene: 12. Written as DNA, the CDR3 is TGTGCCATCAGGCCTTGGCTGCTAGCGGAGGGGGCCAACGTCCTGACTTTC. It translates to CAIRPWLLAEGANVLTF.

The chain couples TRBV6-2 or TRBV6-3 to TRBJ1-2; no reliable D call. Germline assignment: CDR1 MNHEY and CDR2 SVGEGT. This CDR3 contains 14 residues. Trimming removed 2 bases from V and 3 bases from J, with 10 bases in between. The CDR3 sequence is CASSYSLPHYGYTF. In DNA, the CDR3 is TGTGCCAGCAGTTACAGTCTACCGCACTATGGCTACACCTTC.